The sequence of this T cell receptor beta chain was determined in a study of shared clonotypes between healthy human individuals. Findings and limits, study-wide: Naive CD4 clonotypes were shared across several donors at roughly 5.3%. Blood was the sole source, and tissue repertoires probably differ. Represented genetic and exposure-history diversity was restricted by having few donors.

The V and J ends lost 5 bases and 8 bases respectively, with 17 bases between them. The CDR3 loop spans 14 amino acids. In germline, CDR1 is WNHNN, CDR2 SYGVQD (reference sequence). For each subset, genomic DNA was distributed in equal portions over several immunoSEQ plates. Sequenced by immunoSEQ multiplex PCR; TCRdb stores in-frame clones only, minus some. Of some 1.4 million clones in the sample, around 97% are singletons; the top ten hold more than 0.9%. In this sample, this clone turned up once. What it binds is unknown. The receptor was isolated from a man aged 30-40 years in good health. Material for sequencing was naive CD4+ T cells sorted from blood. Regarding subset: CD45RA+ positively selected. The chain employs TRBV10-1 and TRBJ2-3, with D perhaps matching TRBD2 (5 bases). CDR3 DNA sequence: TGCGCCAGCAGTCCCATAATTCCGGGATCTACGCAGTATTTT. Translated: CASSPIIPGSTQYF.